This is a list of T cell receptor beta chains from one sample in a study of metastatic and nonmetastatic thyroid tumors. MiXCR re-clonotyped the PCR reads for TCRdb. In the table there are 30,000 to 45,000 clones, over 40% of which are singletons. Sequencing was performed on tumor tissue. These receptors were obtained from a male donor with papillary thyroid cancer or a benign thyroid nodule (not recorded which). Some clones in this sample may be carry-over from other donors' samples. CDR3s include the opening cysteine and the closing phenylalanine or tryptophan. D genes are given only for firm matches. Clone size is not always given. Where it is, it says once, few, many or a class for expanded clones.

CDR3nt	CDR3aa	j_gene	d_gene	v_gene	len	abundance
TGTGCCAGCAGCCTCGGACCCTTCGATGAAGCTTTCTTT	CASSLGPFDEAFF	TRBJ1-1	-	TRBV6-1	13	-
TGTGCCTCCGACGCTAGTGGAAACACCATATATTTT	CASDASGNTIYF	TRBJ1-3	-	TRBV30	12	-
TGTGCCAGCAGTGAAGCGCCGGGGACTGCCTATGGCTACACCTTC	CASSEAPGTAYGYTF	TRBJ1-2	-	TRBV6-1	15	few
TGTGCCAGCAGTGGCCTCGGGGCAGTTCCAGACGAGCAGTACTTC	CASSGLGAVPDEQYF	TRBJ2-7	-	TRBV2	15	-
TGTGCCAGCAGCTTATTGAGCGGGGCGAGCTCCTACGAGCAGTACTTC	CASSLLSGASSYEQYF	TRBJ2-7	TRBD2	TRBV7-8	16	-
TGTGCCAGCAGTGAATTCGACACCTCCTACGAGCAGTACTTC	CASSEFDTSYEQYF	TRBJ2-7	-	TRBV6-1	14	-
TGTGCCACTACGGGGACAGGGGTATTCCACGAGCAGTACTTC	CATTGTGVFHEQYF	TRBJ2-7	TRBD1	TRBV10-3	14	few
TGTGCCAGCACCGTAGGGCGGGATGAAGCTTTCTTT	CASTVGRDEAFF	TRBJ1-1	-	TRBV28	12	once
TGTGCCAGCAGCTTACGGCTAGCGGGTACCGGGGAGCTGTTTTTT	CASSLRLAGTGELFF	TRBJ2-2	TRBD2	TRBV7-2	15	-
TGCGCCAGCAGGACAGGGACCCGGAGCGATGAGCAGTTCTTC	CASRTGTRSDEQFF	TRBJ2-1	TRBD1	TRBV4-1	14	-
TGCAGTGCTAAGACAGGGGATATCTATGGCTACACCTTC	CSAKTGDIYGYTF	TRBJ1-2	TRBD1	TRBV20-1	13	-
TGTGCCACCAGACTAGCGGGAGACAGTGATGAGCAGTTCTTC	CATRLAGDSDEQFF	TRBJ2-1	TRBD2	TRBV24-1	14	many
TGTGCCAGCAGCATCCTAGCGGGGACGAACACCGGGGAGCTGTTTTTT	CASSILAGTNTGELFF	TRBJ2-2	TRBD2	TRBV7-3	16	-
TGCGCCAGCAGCCCCCGACTAGCGGGAGGTGAAGAGCAGTACTTC	CASSPRLAGGEEQYF	TRBJ2-7	TRBD2	TRBV4-1	15	few
TGTGCCAGCAGTGGAGGATTAGCGGGAGGGCCTACAGATACGCAGTATTTT	CASSGGLAGGPTDTQYF	TRBJ2-3	TRBD2	TRBV6-1	17	many
TGCGCCAGCAGCAATATCGGACTAGCCCACCACAATGAGCAGATCTTC	CASSNIGLAHHNEQIF	TRBJ2-1	TRBD2	TRBV4-1	16	-
TGTGCCAGCAGCGAGGACAGGGGGCTCTACAATGAGCAGTTCTTC	CASSEDRGLYNEQFF	TRBJ2-1	TRBD1	TRBV2	15	few
TGCGCCAGCAGCCCCTCAGGGGGACTCGGTGGCTACACCTTC	CASSPSGGLGGYTF	TRBJ1-2	TRBD1	TRBV4-1	14	-
TGTGCCAGCAGCCAACTATTGGGCCACACCTACGAGCAGTACTTC	CASSQLLGHTYEQYF	TRBJ2-7	-	TRBV4-2	15	once
TGTGCCACCAGCCATGGGACAGCCTCCGACGAGCAGTACTTC	CATSHGTASDEQYF	TRBJ2-7	TRBD1	TRBV15	14	-
TGTGCCAGCAGGTCCCAGATGAACACTGAAGCTTTCTTT	CASRSQMNTEAFF	TRBJ1-1	-	TRBV12-3/TRBV12-4	13	-
TGCAGTGCGCTGAACAGGGGGCGCAGCCCCCGGGAGCAGTACTTC	CSALNRGRSPREQYF	TRBJ2-7	TRBD1	TRBV20-1	15	-
TGCGCCAGCAGTTTTACAAGCTCCTACGAGCAGTACTTC	CASSFTSSYEQYF	TRBJ2-7	-	TRBV5-1	13	-
TGCAGCGCTACTATACCGGGACTCGGTAGCAATCGGCCCCAGCATTTT	CSATIPGLGSNRPQHF	TRBJ1-5	-	TRBV20-1	16	-
TGTGCCAGCAGTGCGGGGATGACCTACGAGCAGTACTTC	CASSAGMTYEQYF	TRBJ2-7	-	TRBV3-1	13	-
TGTGCCAGCAGCATCCGTTCGGTGGGAACGACAGATACGCAGTATTTT	CASSIRSVGTTDTQYF	TRBJ2-3	-	TRBV9	16	few
TGTGCCAGTAGTACCGGCCCTACTAGCGGGAGTTACAATGAGCAGTTCTTC	CASSTGPTSGSYNEQFF	TRBJ2-1	TRBD2	TRBV19	17	-
TGTGCCAGCAGTGAAGGGACAGGGGGTCTCGCTGGGGGTCAGCCCCAGCATTTT	CASSEGTGGLAGGQPQHF	TRBJ1-5	TRBD1	TRBV2	18	-
TGTGCCTGGAGGCGTATGAGGAGTTCCACAGATACGCAGTATTTT	CAWRRMRSSTDTQYF	TRBJ2-3	-	TRBV30	15	-
TGTGCCAGCAGCCAAGCGGTGGGGTCGGTTTATGGCTACACCTTC	CASSQAVGSVYGYTF	TRBJ1-2	-	TRBV4-2	15	-
TGCAGGAATATCGCGGGACGAGACAACAATGAGCAGTTCTTC	CRNIAGRDNNEQFF	TRBJ2-1	-	TRBV29-1	14	few
TGCAGTGCTACTAATTTGGACGGGAACACTGAAGCTTTCTTT	CSATNLDGNTEAFF	TRBJ1-1	-	TRBV20-1	14	-
TGCGCCAGCAGCTTGGACGGCAAAGGGTACACCTTC	CASSLDGKGYTF	TRBJ1-2	-	TRBV5-1	12	-
TGTGCCACCAGTGAGTGGGGGGGCGAGCAGTACTTC	CATSEWGGEQYF	TRBJ2-7	TRBD2	TRBV24-1	12	-
TGTGCCAGCTCACGCGCTGGGACAGGGGGCCCCTACGAGCAGTACTTC	CASSRAGTGGPYEQYF	TRBJ2-7	TRBD1	TRBV18	16	-
TGTGCCAGCAGCAGGACAGGGGAGGCTTTCTTT	CASSRTGEAFF	TRBJ1-1	TRBD1	TRBV6-2/TRBV6-3	11	few
TGTGCCAGCAGTTTATCTGGGGGCTGGAATGAGCAGTACTTC	CASSLSGGWNEQYF	TRBJ2-7	-	TRBV27	14	-
TGCGCCAGCAGCTTGGGCGCGGGAGGCGTCACCGGGGAGCTGTTTTTT	CASSLGAGGVTGELFF	TRBJ2-2	TRBD2	TRBV5-1	16	few
TGTGCCAGCAAGAGGGGGCAATACGAGCAGTACTTC	CASKRGQYEQYF	TRBJ2-7	TRBD1	TRBV27	12	few
TGTGCCAGCAGTGACTATAGCGGGGGAGAAGCTTTCTTT	CASSDYSGGEAFF	TRBJ1-1	-	TRBV27	13	many
TGTGCCACCAGCAGAGATACAGGGAACACCGGGGAGCTGTTTTTT	CATSRDTGNTGELFF	TRBJ2-2	-	TRBV15	15	-
TGCAGTGCTACCGGGACTAGCGGGGGGGCCTACGAGCAGTACTTC	CSATGTSGGAYEQYF	TRBJ2-7	TRBD2	TRBV20-1	15	-
TGCAGTGCTAGTGGTCTAGCCGTAGAGACCCAGTACTTC	CSASGLAVETQYF	TRBJ2-5	-	TRBV20-1	13	-
TGCAGTGCTAGTCGGTCCGGGGTGAACACCGGGGAGCTGTTTTTT	CSASRSGVNTGELFF	TRBJ2-2	-	TRBV20-1	15	-
TGCAGTGCTAGAGAGGGGACCGGGCCGGAGCCCCAGCATTTT	CSAREGTGPEPQHF	TRBJ1-5	-	TRBV20-1	14	few
TGCAGTGCTAGAGACGGTGACAGCGCTGGAAACACCATATATTTT	CSARDGDSAGNTIYF	TRBJ1-3	-	TRBV20-1	15	-
TGTGCCAGCACACCCTCAAACAGGGGGCAAGGCTACACCTTC	CASTPSNRGQGYTF	TRBJ1-2	TRBD1	TRBV18	14	-
TGTGCCAGCAGCCTAAACGGACAGGGTAATGAAAAACTGTTTTTT	CASSLNGQGNEKLFF	TRBJ1-4	TRBD1	TRBV3-1	15	few
TGTGCCAGCAGCTCCCTTGGACAGGGTGGAAGGCAGCCCCAGCATTTT	CASSSLGQGGRQPQHF	TRBJ1-5	TRBD1	TRBV11-2	16	-
TGTGCCAGCAGTAGGGGACTAGCGGGGACGGGGGAGACCCAGTACTTC	CASSRGLAGTGETQYF	TRBJ2-5	TRBD2	TRBV6-1	16	few
TGTGCCAGCTCACCAAGTACCGAGGGGACTGAAGCTTTCTTT	CASSPSTEGTEAFF	TRBJ1-1	-	TRBV18	14	-
TGTGCCAGCAGTTCCAACTTAGCGGGAGATGGCTACGAGCAGTACTTC	CASSSNLAGDGYEQYF	TRBJ2-7	TRBD2	TRBV28	16	-
TGTGCCAGCGTCGGGGGGACTGAAGCTTTCTTT	CASVGGTEAFF	TRBJ1-1	-	TRBV18	11	-
TGTGCCAGCCAAGGGGGCGGGACTGAAGCTTTCTTT	CASQGGGTEAFF	TRBJ1-1	TRBD1	TRBV6-2/TRBV6-3	12	-
TGCGCCAGCAGCCAAGCGGGGGGGAGCGGGAGGTACAATGAGCAGTTCTTC	CASSQAGGSGRYNEQFF	TRBJ2-1	TRBD2	TRBV4-3	17	few
TGTGCCAGCAGCCAAGTGACAGGCTCTCGTGAAAAACTGTTTTTT	CASSQVTGSREKLFF	TRBJ1-4	-	TRBV3-1	15	-
TGTGCCAGCAGCTCCCGGACAGGGGGCGACTCACCCCTCCACTTT	CASSSRTGGDSPLHF	TRBJ1-6	TRBD1	TRBV7-2	15	-
TGTGCCAGCAGTGACTTGGCAGGGGGCGGCACCGGGGAGCTGTTTTTT	CASSDLAGGGTGELFF	TRBJ2-2	TRBD1	TRBV6-4	16	-